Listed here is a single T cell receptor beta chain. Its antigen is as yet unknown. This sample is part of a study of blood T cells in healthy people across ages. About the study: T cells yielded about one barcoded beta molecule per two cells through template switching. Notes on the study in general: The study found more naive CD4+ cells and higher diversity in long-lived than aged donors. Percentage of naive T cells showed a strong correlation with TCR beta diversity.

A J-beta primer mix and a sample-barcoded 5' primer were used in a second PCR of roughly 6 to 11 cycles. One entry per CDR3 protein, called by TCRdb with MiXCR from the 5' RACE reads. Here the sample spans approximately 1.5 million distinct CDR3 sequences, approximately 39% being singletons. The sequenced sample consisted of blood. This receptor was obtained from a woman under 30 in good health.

CDR3 DNA: TGCAGCGTTGATGGGGGCGCCCACTCCTACGAGCAGTACTTC. This sequence encodes CSVDGGAHSYEQYF. This sequence joins TRBV29-1 and TRBJ2-7; a possible D gene is TRBD1 (6 bases). There are 14 residues in the CDR3. Per the germline V gene, CDR1 is SQVTM and CDR2 is ANQGSEA. The V end was cut by 3 bases, the J end by 0 bases, with 12 bases between.